This T cell receptor beta chain was retrieved from a study of T cell responses to AZD1222 COVID-19 vaccine. Study-wide results and limits: Among those given AZD1222, only five or six were seropositive at baseline.

As to this clone: The antigen is undetermined.

CDR1 SGHKS and CDR2 YYEKEE come from the germline V gene (reference sequence). Trimming pared 2 bases from V and 2 bases from J, leaving 9 bases between. The CDR3 is made up of 14 amino acids. Generated by immunoSEQ multiplex PCR, the TCRdb table keeps only in-frame clones and is missing some. The data hold some 86,000 clones, with about 78% observed a single time. The source is an adult in good health. The sequenced sample was peripheral blood, obtained on day 0 of AZD1222 vaccination. The chain employs TRBV5-5 and TRBJ2-3; unclear D gene. CDR3 in amino acids: CASSLNQNTDTQYF. The CDR3 DNA sequence: TGTGCCAGCAGCTTAAACCAAAACACAGATACGCAGTATTTT.